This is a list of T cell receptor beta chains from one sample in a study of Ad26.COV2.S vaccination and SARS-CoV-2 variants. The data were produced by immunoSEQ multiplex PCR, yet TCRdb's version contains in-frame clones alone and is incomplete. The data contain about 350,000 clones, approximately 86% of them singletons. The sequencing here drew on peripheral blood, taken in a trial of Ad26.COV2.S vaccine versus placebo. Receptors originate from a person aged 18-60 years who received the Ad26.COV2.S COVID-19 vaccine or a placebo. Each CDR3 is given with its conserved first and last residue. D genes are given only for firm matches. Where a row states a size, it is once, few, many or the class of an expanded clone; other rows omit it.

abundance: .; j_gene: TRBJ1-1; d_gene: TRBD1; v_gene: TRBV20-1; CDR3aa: CTTGGTEAFF; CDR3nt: TGCACGACAGGGGGCACTGAAGCTTTCTTT
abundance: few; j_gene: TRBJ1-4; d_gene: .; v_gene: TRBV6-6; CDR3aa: CASSYTGTGGEKLFF; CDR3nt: TGTGCCAGCAGTTACACCGGGACGGGTGGGGAAAAACTGTTTTTT
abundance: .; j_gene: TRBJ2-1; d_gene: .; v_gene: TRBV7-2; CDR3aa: CASSLVLQGTEQFF; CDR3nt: TGTGCCAGCAGCTTAGTTCTTCAGGGGACCGAGCAGTTCTTC
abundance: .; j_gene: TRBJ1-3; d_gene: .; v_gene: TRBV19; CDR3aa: CASSSRGFGSGNTIYF; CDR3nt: TGTGCCAGTAGTTCCAGGGGATTTGGCTCTGGAAACACCATATATTTT
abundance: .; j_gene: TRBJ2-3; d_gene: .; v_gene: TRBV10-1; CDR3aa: CASRDQGAGTQYF; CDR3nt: TGCGCCAGCAGGGACCAAGGAGCGGGTACGCAGTATTTT
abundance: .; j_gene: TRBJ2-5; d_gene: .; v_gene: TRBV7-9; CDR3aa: CASSLAGTLGVGETQYF; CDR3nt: TGTGCCAGCAGCTTAGCCGGGACGCTGGGGGTGGGAGAGACCCAGTACTTC
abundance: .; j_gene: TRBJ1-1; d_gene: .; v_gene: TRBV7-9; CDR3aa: CASSLDMNTEAFF; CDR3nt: TGTGCCAGCAGCCTAGATATGAACACTGAAGCTTTCTTT
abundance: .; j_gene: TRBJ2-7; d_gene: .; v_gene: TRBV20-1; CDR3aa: CSARAPLEQYF; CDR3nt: TGCAGTGCTAGGGCCCCTCTCGAGCAGTACTTC
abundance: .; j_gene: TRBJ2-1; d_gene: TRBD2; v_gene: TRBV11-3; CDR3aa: CASSSGLAGTNEQFF; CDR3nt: TGTGCCAGCAGCTCCGGACTAGCGGGGACCAATGAGCAGTTCTTC
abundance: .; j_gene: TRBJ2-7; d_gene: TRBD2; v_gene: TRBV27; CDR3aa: CASSSAGGGSYEQYF; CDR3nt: TGTGCCAGCAGTTCAGCGGGAGGAGGGTCCTACGAGCAGTACTTC